This is a list of T cell receptor beta chains from one sample in a study of CD8 T cells in ankylosing spondylitis. TCRdb independently ran MiXCR on the 5' RACE reads; one entry per CDR3 protein. Of around 280,000 distinct CDR3 sequences listed, approximately 20% were seen once; the top ten hold less than 9.5%. The material sequenced was blood, either unsorted or a sorted T cell fraction (not recorded which). The receptor source for this set is a male donor with ankylosing spondylitis or in good health (not recorded which). The CDR3 runs from the conserved cysteine through the conserved F or W. D genes are given only for firm matches. For some rows the clone size is stated as once, few or many, or as a class when expanded; others skip it.

15,-,TRBV24-1,-,TRBJ2-1,TGTGCCACCAGTGGCCTAGGACGCGACGGTAATGAGCAGTTCTTC,CATSGLGRDGNEQFF
18,TRBD1,TRBV15,-,TRBJ2-3,TGTGCCACCAGCAGAGACGCCAACAGGGGTTCTAGCACAGATACGCAGTATTTT,CATSRDANRGSSTDTQYF
13,-,TRBV7-8,-,TRBJ1-1,TGTGCCAGCAGCGTCGGTATGAACACTGAAGCTTTCTTT,CASSVGMNTEAFF
14,-,TRBV5-1,-,TRBJ2-3,TGCGCCAGCAGCCGGGACGGCAACACAGATACGCAGTATTTT,CASSRDGNTDTQYF
15,-,TRBV6-1,few,TRBJ2-3,TGTGCCAGCAGTGAAGGAAGTAGGATGGGTGATACGCAGTATTTT,CASSEGSRMGDTQYF
12,-,TRBV12-3/TRBV12-4,few,TRBJ2-1,TGTGCCAGCACCCGCGCCTACAATGAGCAGTTCTTC,CASTRAYNEQFF
14,-,TRBV15,-,TRBJ2-5,TGTGCCACCAGCAGAGTCCCCGAAGTGGAGACCCAGTACTTC,CATSRVPEVETQYF
17,TRBD1,TRBV11-3,-,TRBJ1-5,TGTGCCAGCAGCGTTAATGCGGGACAGAGGTGCAATCAGCCCCAGCATTTT,CASSVNAGQRCNQPQHF
17,TRBD2,TRBV19,-,TRBJ2-1,TGTGCCAGTAGTATTGGGGCGGGGACTAGCGTAGACAATGAGCAGTTCTTC,CASSIGAGTSVDNEQFF
13,-,TRBV13,few,TRBJ1-2,TGTGCCAGCAGCTTCAGAGCTAACTATGGCTACACCTTC,CASSFRANYGYTF
14,TRBD1,TRBV6-1,few,TRBJ1-5,TGTGCCAGCAGACGACAGGGGTCAAATCAGCCCCAGCATTTT,CASRRQGSNQPQHF
16,TRBD2,TRBV5-1,few,TRBJ2-3,TGCGCCAGCAGCCTTCGGGCCAGCGGGGGAACAGATACGCAGTATTTT,CASSLRASGGTDTQYF
14,TRBD1,TRBV6-1,many,TRBJ2-2,TGTGCCAGCAAGCAGGGGGCGGTCACCGGGGAGCTGTTTTTT,CASKQGAVTGELFF
14,-,TRBV28,-,TRBJ2-3,TGTGCCAGCAGTGCGGACACCAGCACAGATACGCAGTATTTT,CASSADTSTDTQYF
15,-,TRBV7-2,once,TRBJ2-1,TGTGCCAGCAGCTTAGTTCCAGGCTTCTACAATGAGCAGTTCTTC,CASSLVPGFYNEQFF
12,-,TRBV14,-,TRBJ1-1,TGTGCCAGCAGCCAAGATCGAGGGAAAGCTTTCTTT,CASSQDRGKAFF
14,-,TRBV12-3/TRBV12-4,many,TRBJ1-3,TGTGCCAGCAGTTATACAGGGAAGGGAAACACCATATATTTT,CASSYTGKGNTIYF
14,-,TRBV12-3/TRBV12-4,-,TRBJ1-1,TGTGCCAGCCGGCTTTCGCCCCTGGGCACTGAAGCTTTCTTT,CASRLSPLGTEAFF
14,TRBD2,TRBV6-2/TRBV6-3,-,TRBJ2-1,TGTGCCAGCAGTATGACTAGCGGGAACAATGAGCAGTTCTTC,CASSMTSGNNEQFF
13,-,TRBV5-1,-,TRBJ2-5,TGCGCCAGCAGCGGCAGGGTAGGAGAGACCCAGTACTTC,CASSGRVGETQYF
16,TRBD2,TRBV15,few,TRBJ2-1,TGTGCCACCAAGGGATTAGCGGGAGAAGTGAACAATGAGCAGTTCTTC,CATKGLAGEVNNEQFF
16,TRBD1,TRBV3-1,few,TRBJ1-1,TGTGCCAGCAGCACCCGGGACAGGGGGATGAACACTGAAGCTTTCTTT,CASSTRDRGMNTEAFF
14,-,TRBV3-1,-,TRBJ1-2,TGTGCCAGCAGCCCAGACTTATGGGGATATGGCTACACCTTC,CASSPDLWGYGYTF
14,-,TRBV7-8,few,TRBJ2-1,TGTGCCAGCAGCTTAAGAGAAGCCTACAATGAGCAGTTCTTC,CASSLREAYNEQFF
13,-,TRBV5-1,few,TRBJ2-1,TGCGCCAGCAGCTTATACAGGGTCAATGAGCAGTTCTTC,CASSLYRVNEQFF
13,-,TRBV5-1,-,TRBJ2-1,TGCGCCAGCGGGTCAGGGAACTACAATGAGCAGTTCTTC,CASGSGNYNEQFF
13,TRBD1,TRBV5-6,few,TRBJ2-1,TGTGCCAGCAGGCGGGACAGGGAAGGTGAGCAGTTCTTC,CASRRDREGEQFF
14,TRBD1,TRBV12-3/TRBV12-4,many,TRBJ1-2,TGTGCCAGCAGCAGGGACAGGGCCCTCTATGGCTACACCTTC,CASSRDRALYGYTF
16,-,TRBV18,-,TRBJ2-2,TGTGCCAGCTCACCACCGGGGTTATCGGACACCGGGGAGCTGTTTTTT,CASSPPGLSDTGELFF
17,TRBD2,TRBV19,few,TRBJ2-4,TGTGCCAGTAGTTCTTCGACTAGCGGGAGGTCCAAAAACATTCAGTACTTC,CASSSSTSGRSKNIQYF
11,-,TRBV4-2,-,TRBJ2-1,TGTGCCAGCAGCCAAGGAGGGTCGCAGTTCTTC,CASSQGGSQFF
16,TRBD1,TRBV6-5,many,TRBJ2-4,TGTGCCAGCAGTTCTACCGTGACAGGGACCAAAAACATTCAGTACTTC,CASSSTVTGTKNIQYF
14,-,TRBV29-1,many,TRBJ2-1,TGCAGCGTTGTGGCCCGGAGCTCCTACAATGAGCAGTTCTTC,CSVVARSSYNEQFF
11,-,TRBV29-1,-,TRBJ1-2,TGCAGCGTTGAAGGGAAGGGTGGCTACACCTTC,CSVEGKGGYTF
14,-,TRBV19,-,TRBJ1-6,TGTGCCAGTAGTGACAGTACTTGGTTGTCACCCCTCCACTTT,CASSDSTWLSPLHF
16,TRBD1,TRBV5-1,-,TRBJ2-2,TGCGCCAGCAGCTTGGATATGACAGGGCGGTCCGGGGAGCTGTTTTTT,CASSLDMTGRSGELFF
18,TRBD2,TRBV20-1,-,TRBJ2-1,TGCAGTGCTAGAGTAGCCCGGACTAGTATAAAGCCTTACAATGAGCAGTTCTTC,CSARVARTSIKPYNEQFF
16,-,TRBV4-2,-,TRBJ2-1,TGTGCCAGCAGCCAAGACGGACTACCGGGGGACAATGAGCAGTTCTTC,CASSQDGLPGDNEQFF
14,TRBD1,TRBV20-1,few,TRBJ2-3,TGCAGTGCACCGGACAGGTCGTCCACAGATACGCAGTATTTT,CSAPDRSSTDTQYF
13,-,TRBV12-3/TRBV12-4,few,TRBJ2-1,TGTGCCAGCAGGGAGGGAGAGTACAATGAGCAGTTCTTC,CASREGEYNEQFF
14,-,TRBV27,-,TRBJ2-1,TGTGCCAGCAGTTTACAGGGGACCTACAATGAGCAGTTCTTC,CASSLQGTYNEQFF
14,TRBD1,TRBV10-3,-,TRBJ2-3,TGTGCCATCACCAGGACAGGGGGCACAGATACGCAGTATTTT,CAITRTGGTDTQYF
14,-,TRBV20-1,many,TRBJ1-2,TGCAGTGCTCTCCCCGGGACGCCCTCGGAAGACTACACCTTC,CSALPGTPSEDYTF